This T cell receptor beta chain was found in a study of T cell responses to AZD1222 COVID-19 vaccine. Study-wide points: Among the donors, most were white British and more were female, and clonal diversity was possibly underestimated. Without day 14 samples, only post-peak T cell repertoires were studied. At 160-218 and 743-854, vaccine-associated CD4 TCRs were dominant, and they spanned spike.

Second-dose intervals of approximately 4 or approximately 12 weeks were pooled. The CDR3 runs 13 residues. The germline V gene encodes CDR1 MDHEN and CDR2 SYDVKM. TCRdb's copy holds only in-frame clones and misses some; the assay was immunoSEQ multiplex PCR. The data contain fewer than 120,000 clones, roughly 89% of them singletons. As to this clone: What it recognizes is unknown. Mismatch with germline at one junction end may stem from a read error.

The V and J genes are TRBV28 and TRBJ1-2; no firm D call. The sample consisted of peripheral blood, taken 28 days after the second AZD1222 dose. The origin of this receptor is an adult who received the AZD1222 COVID-19 vaccine. CDR3 DNA: TGTGCCAGCACTTTAGAGACCCTCTATGGCTACACCTTC. It translates to CASTLETLYGYTF.